This entry lists 28 T cell receptor beta chains sequenced from one sample in a study of PD-1 blockade in classical Hodgkin lymphoma. The time point: cycle 4 day 1 (C4D1), after about 6 weeks of nivolumab. Patients all relapsed after autologous stem cell transplantation, and there was variation in brentuximab vedotin exposure. Researchers used magnetic negative selection to pull out pure CD4+ T cells from thawed PBMCs. Sequencing used immunoSEQ multiplex PCR; TCRdb keeps in-frame clones, though not all of them. The data show fewer than 35,000 clones, around 84% seen once. The sequencing used CD4+ T cells from blood, collected before the fourth cycle of nivolumab. The receptors shown here come from a human donor with classical Hodgkin lymphoma.

The chain has TRBV28 and TRBJ1-2; D not resolved. V lost 5 bases, J lost 1 base, and 14 bases lay in between. The CDR3 is made up of 15 amino acids. Germline V gene sequence: CDR1 MDHEN, CDR2 SYDVKM. The CDR3: CASSTPAGLNYGYTF. The CDR3 DNA reads as TGTGCCAGCAGTACGCCAGCGGGTCTTAACTATGGCTACACCTTC.

This chain uses TRBV4-1 with TRBJ2-1, with unresolved D. This CDR3 has 16 residues. V lost 0 bases to trimming and J lost 5 bases, with 14 bases between them. Germline V gene lookup returns CDR1 MGHRA and CDR2 YSYEKL. Here the CDR3 DNA reads TGCGCCAGCAGCCAAGAGTTTTCCGGGCTACACAATGAGCAGTTCTTC. It is translated as CASSQEFSGLHNEQFF.

This chain uses TRBV10-3 with TRBJ1-2, with 7 nucleotides matching TRBD1. V lost 5 bases, J lost 6 bases, and 6 bases stayed unmatched. This CDR3 spans 13 amino acids. In germline, CDR1 is ENHRY, CDR2 SYGVKD. DNA for the CDR3: TGTGCCATCAGTTTAGGGGGCGAAAATGGCTACACCTTC. This codes for CAISLGGENGYTF.

This clone was seen a few times. The chain uses TRBV5-1 and TRBJ1-2; D unclear. CDR1 SGHRS and CDR2 YFSETQ come from the germline V gene. CDR3 length: 11 amino acids. Deletions cut 3 bases from V and 8 bases from J, with 8 bases between. In DNA form, the CDR3 reads TGCGCCAGCAGCTGGCACAACGGCTACACCTTC. It specifies CASSWHNGYTF. The full variable domain, rest sourced from reference TRBV5-1 and TRBJ1-2, is KAGVTQTPRYLIKTRGQQVTLSCSPISGHRSVSWYQQTPGQGLQFLFEYFSETQRNKGNFPGRFSGRQFSNSRSEMNVSTLELGDSALYLCASSWHNGYTFGSGTRLTVV.

CDR3 coding DNA: TGTGCCAGCAGCCAAGCATCGAGACAGGGGGCCGGGGAGCTGTTTTTT. This gives the protein CASSQASRQGAGELFF. The V gene is TRBV4-2, the J gene TRBJ2-2; the match to TRBD1 covers 9 bases. With 1 base clipped from V and 6 bases from J, the junction kept 6 bases outside the gene matches. The CDR3 consists of 16 residues. Germline V gives CDR1 LGHNA, CDR2 YNFKEQ.

This chain links TRBV18 with TRBJ1-2; TRBD1 matches 9 bases. The CDR3 spans 14 residues. Trimming at V came to 1 base and at J to 8 bases, leaving 5 bases not matched to a gene. In germline, CDR1 is KGHSH, CDR2 LQKENI. DNA of the CDR3: TGTGCCAGCTCACCACGGCGACAGGGGGAGGGCTACACCTTC. Translation: CASSPRRQGEGYTF. Filled out from reference TRBV18 and TRBJ1-2, the complete variable domain reads NAGVMQNPRHLVRRRGQEARLRCSPMKGHSHVYWYRQLPEEGLKFMVYLQKENIIDESGMPKERFSAEFPKEGPSILRIQQVVRGDSAAYFCASSPRRQGEGYTFGSGTRLTVV.

This clone was recorded once. The V and J genes are TRBV25-1 and TRBJ2-7, with 11 bases identical to TRBD2. V trimming: 1 base; J trimming: 2 bases; junction bases outside the gene matches: 4. In germline, CDR1 is MGHDK, CDR2 SYGVNS. The CDR3 totals 16 residues. CDR3 DNA sequence: TGTGCCAGCAGTGAATCTGGACTAGCGGGTACCTACGAGCAGTACTTC. Its translation: CASSESGLAGTYEQYF.

This clone occurred a few times. V and J are TRBV5-1 and TRBJ1-3, with D hard to call. The CDR3 runs to 15 residues. Germline-derived CDR1 and CDR2 are SGHRS and YFSETQ. Trimming took 3 bases from V and 0 from J, leaving 10 bases between them. CDR3 sequence: CASSSNPGSGNTIYF. CDR3 DNA: TGCGCCAGCAGCTCAAACCCAGGCTCTGGAAACACCATATATTTT.

The chain carries TRBV10-3 and TRBJ2-5, with 7 bases aligning to TRBD1. The CDR3 length is 18 residues. Germline-derived CDR1 and CDR2 are ENHRY and SYGVKD. V lost 3 bases to trimming and J lost 3 bases; unmatched junction nucleotides: 16. The CDR3 nucleotides are TGTGCCATCAGTGAAGGGACCCTCGCAGGGGGTAAAAAAGAGACCCAGTACTTC. Translated, it gives CAISEGTLAGGKKETQYF.

The rearrangement uses TRBV20-1 and TRBJ2-1; no reliable D call. V was pared by 3 bases and J by 5 bases, with 2 bases between. Germline CDR1 is DFQATT and CDR2 is SNEGSKA (reference sequence). The CDR3 extends over 10 amino acids. CDR3 DNA: TGCAGTGCTAGCAACAATGAGCAGTTCTTC. Residues: CSASNNEQFF.

The rearrangement links TRBV30 to TRBJ1-4; 8 positions agree with TRBD1. J was trimmed by 5 bases and V by 5 bases; bases with no gene match: 4. Germline lookup yields CDR1 GTSNPN and CDR2 SVGIG (reference sequence). This CDR3 has 13 residues. DNA for the CDR3: TGTGCCTGGGAAAGGACAGGGAATGAAAAACTGTTTTTT. This codes for CAWERTGNEKLFF.

The V and J genes are TRBV7-6 and TRBJ2-5; no clear D. The germline CDR1 and CDR2 sequences are SGHVS and FNYEAQ. V was pared by 1 base and J by 5 bases, with 14 bases between. This CDR3 is built from 15 residues. The CDR3 sequence is CASSLGPTGGETQYF. In nucleotides, the CDR3 is TGTGCCAGCAGCTTAGGTCCAACGGGTGGGGAGACCCAGTACTTC.

The chain combines TRBV4-1 with TRBJ1-2; no definite D call. Germline loops: CDR1 MGHRA, CDR2 YSYEKL. Trimming pared 0 bases from V and 6 bases from J, leaving 8 bases between. The CDR3 contains 13 residues. CDR3 loop: CASSQDVGNGYTF. Here the CDR3 DNA reads TGCGCCAGCAGCCAAGACGTGGGTAATGGCTACACCTTC.

The V and J genes are TRBV7-2 and TRBJ2-3, with 9 nucleotides matching TRBD1. The length of the CDR3 is 17 residues. Looked up from germline, CDR1 is SGHTA and CDR2 is FQGNSA. V was clipped by 4 bases and J by 7 bases; unmatched bases: 15. CDR3 amino acids: CASSSSGQGGGLNTQYF. CDR3 bases: TGTGCCAGCAGCTCATCGGGACAGGGAGGTGGTTTGAATACGCAGTATTTT.

This chain joins TRBV4-1 and TRBJ2-3; 8 bases align to TRBD2. V was pared by 1 base and J by 5 bases, with 11 bases of the junction left unmatched. Germline V gene sequence: CDR1 MGHRA, CDR2 YSYEKL. CDR3 length: 17 residues. CDR3 nucleotide sequence: TGCGCCAGCAGCCAAGGGGTGGTAGCGGGGCCTCGAGATACGCAGTATTTT. Its translation: CASSQGVVAGPRDTQYF.

This clone was recorded a few times. The chain uses TRBV25-1 and TRBJ1-1; D unclear. V was pared by 7 bases and J by 1 base, with 13 bases between. Germline-derived CDR1 and CDR2 are MGHDK and SYGVNS. This CDR3 has 14 residues. CDR3 sequence reads: CASTPNVRNTEAFF. The DNA of the CDR3 is TGTGCCAGCACCCCAAATGTGAGGAACACTGAAGCTTTCTTT.

The chain joins TRBV5-1 to TRBJ1-1; perhaps TRBD1 as D (5 bases). This CDR3 is built from 13 residues. Germline loops: CDR1 SGHRS, CDR2 YFSETQ. Trimming left V 3 bases short and J 7 bases short, with 13 bases between. The CDR3: CASSSWDDYEAFF. For the CDR3, the DNA is TGCGCCAGCAGCTCCTGGGACGACTATGAAGCTTTCTTT.

The table lists this clone with a count of one. V and J are TRBV11-2 and TRBJ1-2, with 7 bases identical to TRBD1. CDR1 is SGHAT and CDR2 is FQNNGV in the germline V gene. The length of the CDR3 is 14 residues. The J segment lost 8 bases and the V segment lost 1 base, leaving 7 bases of the junction unmatched. The chain's CDR3 is CASSLVGRGRGYTF. The CDR3 region has the DNA TGTGCCAGCAGCTTAGTAGGGAGGGGGCGAGGCTACACCTTC.

This rearrangement joins TRBV5-1 to TRBJ2-7, with 8 positions matching TRBD1. Germline lookup yields CDR1 SGHRS and CDR2 YFSETQ. V lost 0 bases and J lost 6; bases outside the gene matches: 8. The CDR3 runs 15 residues. The CDR3 DNA is TGCGCCAGCAGCTTGGAGCCGGGACAGGCCAGCGAGCAGTACTTC. Its translation is CASSLEPGQASEQYF. The whole variable domain, filled in from reference TRBV5-1 and TRBJ2-7, reads KAGVTQTPRYLIKTRGQQVTLSCSPISGHRSVSWYQQTPGQGLQFLFEYFSETQRNKGNFPGRFSGRQFSNSRSEMNVSTLELGDSALYLCASSLEPGQASEQYFGPGTRLTVT.

The V and J genes are TRBV5-8 and TRBJ2-1, with D hard to call. Germline V gene lookup returns CDR1 SGHTS and CDR2 YDEGEE. The CDR3 loop spans 12 amino acids. Trimming removed 1 base from V and 4 bases from J, with 3 bases in between. The CDR3 sequence is CASSLRYNEQFF. CDR3 sequence (DNA): TGTGCCAGCAGCTTGCGATACAATGAGCAGTTCTTC.

The chain has TRBV15 and TRBJ1-2; D may be TRBD1 (5 bases). This CDR3 contains 16 residues. Germline V CDR1 and CDR2: LNHNV, YYDKDF (reference sequence). The ends were cut back, 0 bases at V and 4 bases at J, with 15 bases in the middle. Written as DNA, the CDR3 is TGTGCCACCAGCAGAGATTCCGGGGGTCGTGGCTATGGCTACACCTTC. This sequence encodes CATSRDSGGRGYGYTF.

CDR3 sequence (DNA): TGTGCCAGCAGCTTGTGGGACAGGGGTTTGCAGCCCCAGCATTTT. It specifies CASSLWDRGLQPQHF. The genes are TRBV5-6 and TRBJ1-5; 10 bases agree with TRBD1. J gave up 7 bases and V 1 base, and 5 bases lay outside the gene matches. The CDR3 covers 15 residues. Germline values: CDR1 SGHDT, CDR2 YYEEEE.

The V call is TRBV7-9, the J call TRBJ2-2; tentative D call: TRBD2 (5 bases). The CDR3 extends over 14 amino acids. V was pared by 8 bases and J by 4 bases, with 14 bases between. In germline, CDR1 is SEHNR, CDR2 FQNEAQ (reference sequence). The CDR3 sequence: CASAPPGGTGELFF. The CDR3 DNA is TGTGCCAGCGCCCCGCCCGGAGGCACCGGGGAGCTGTTTTTT.

The rearrangement joins TRBV14 to TRBJ2-5; D remains unclear. Trimming pared 0 bases from V and 2 bases from J, leaving 10 bases between. CDR1 and CDR2 (germline): SGHDN, FVKESK. There are 15 residues in the CDR3. The DNA for the CDR3 is TGTGCCAGCAGCCAAGACGGCGGATATCAAGAGACCCAGTACTTC. Translation gives CASSQDGGYQETQYF.

The chain couples TRBV5-5 to TRBJ2-3; 8 positions agree with TRBD2. The CDR3 is 15 residues long. CDR1 and CDR2 from the germline V gene are SGHKS and YYEKEE (reference sequence). V shed 5 bases, J shed 5 bases, and the junction held 10 bases outside the gene matches. CDR3 sequence: CASSHIPAGEDTQYF. As DNA, the CDR3 is TGTGCCAGCAGTCATATTCCAGCGGGGGAAGATACGCAGTATTTT.

The V call is TRBV11-2, the J call TRBJ1-1; the D gene is possibly TRBD1 (6 bases). Germline loops: CDR1 SGHAT, CDR2 FQNNGV. V shed 6 bases and J shed 13 bases, with 21 bases lying between them. CDR3 length: 13 residues. The CDR3 sequence is CASSSRQADPSFF. CDR3 nucleotides: TGTGCCAGCAGTTCCCGACAGGCCGACCCAAGTTTCTTT.

The chain has TRBV18 and TRBJ2-7; perhaps D is TRBD1 or TRBD2 (6 bases each). Trimming removed 2 bases from V and 5 bases from J, with 13 bases in between. This CDR3 is built from 14 residues. Germline CDR1 reads KGHSH; CDR2 reads LQKENI. The CDR3 DNA follows: TGTGCCAGCTCACCAGTCTCCGGGGGCGACGAGCAGTACTTC. Amino acid sequence: CASSPVSGGDEQYF.

The chain employs TRBV10-3 and TRBJ1-3; the D is unclear. CDR1 and CDR2 from the germline V gene are ENHRY and SYGVKD. V was pared by 2 bases and J by 3 bases, with 20 bases between. The CDR3 contains 18 residues. Written as DNA, the CDR3 is TGTGCCATCAGTGAGCCCTCGATGTGGAGGGATGATGGAAACACCATATATTTT. Its translation: CAISEPSMWRDDGNTIYF.